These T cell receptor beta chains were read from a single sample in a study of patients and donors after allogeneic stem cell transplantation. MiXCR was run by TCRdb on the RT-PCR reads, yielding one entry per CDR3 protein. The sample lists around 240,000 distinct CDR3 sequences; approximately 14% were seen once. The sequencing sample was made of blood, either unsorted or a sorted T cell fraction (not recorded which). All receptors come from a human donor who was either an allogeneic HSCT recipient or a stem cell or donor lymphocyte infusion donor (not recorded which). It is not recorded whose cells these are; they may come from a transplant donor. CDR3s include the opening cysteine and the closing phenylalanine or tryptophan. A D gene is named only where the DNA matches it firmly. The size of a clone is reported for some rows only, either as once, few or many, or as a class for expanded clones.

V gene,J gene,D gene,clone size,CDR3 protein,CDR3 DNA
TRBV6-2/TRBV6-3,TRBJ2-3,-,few,CASSYPPPDTQYF,TGTGCCAGCAGTTATCCCCCCCCAGATACGCAGTATTTT
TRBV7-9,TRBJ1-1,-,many,CASSSKGDTEAFF,TGTGCCAGCAGCTCCAAAGGGGACACTGAAGCTTTCTTT
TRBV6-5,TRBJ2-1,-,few,CASSYSNHPWRSYNEQFF,TGTGCCAGCAGTTACTCGAACCACCCTTGGCGGTCCTACAATGAGCAGTTCTTC
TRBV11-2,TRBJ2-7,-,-,CASSLDSARYEQYF,TGTGCCAGCAGCTTAGATTCAGCGCGTTACGAGCAGTACTTC
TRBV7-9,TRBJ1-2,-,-,CASSLDHLNYGYTF,TGTGCCAGCAGCTTAGACCATTTAAACTATGGCTACACCTTC
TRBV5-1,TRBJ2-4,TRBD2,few,CASSSRTSGSRGKNIQYF,TGCGCCAGCAGCTCCCGGACTAGCGGGAGTCGTGGCAAAAACATTCAGTACTTC
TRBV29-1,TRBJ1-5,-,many,CSVADGGDQPQHF,TGCAGCGTTGCCGACGGGGGGGATCAGCCCCAGCATTTT
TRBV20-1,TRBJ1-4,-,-,CSARDAGVNEKLFF,TGCAGTGCTAGAGATGCAGGGGTTAATGAAAAACTGTTTTTT
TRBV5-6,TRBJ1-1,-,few,CASSFQIGKLNTEAFF,TGTGCCAGCAGCTTTCAAATTGGGAAATTGAACACTGAAGCTTTCTTT
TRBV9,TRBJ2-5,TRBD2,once,CASSVGTSFETQYF,TGTGCCAGCAGCGTAGGGACTAGCTTCGAGACCCAGTACTTC
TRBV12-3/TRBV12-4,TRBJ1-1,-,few,CASSAGTKNTEAFF,TGTGCCAGCAGTGCCGGGACAAAGAACACTGAAGCTTTCTTT
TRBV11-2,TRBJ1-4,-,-,CASSPGGDEKLFF,TGTGCCAGCAGCCCAGGTGGTGACGAAAAACTGTTTTTT
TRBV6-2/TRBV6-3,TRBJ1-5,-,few,CATLRIPGADSNQPQHF,TGTGCCACACTAAGGATACCAGGGGCCGATAGCAATCAGCCCCAGCATTTT
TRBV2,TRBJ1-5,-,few,CASSFRANNQPQHF,TGTGCCAGCAGCTTCCGGGCTAATAATCAGCCCCAGCATTTT
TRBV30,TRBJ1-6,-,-,CACSRSGNSPLHF,TGTGCCTGTAGTAGATCGGGGAATTCACCCCTCCACTTT
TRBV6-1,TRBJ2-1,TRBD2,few,CASSEEVSGGSWNEQFF,TGTGCCAGCAGTGAAGAGGTGTCGGGGGGGTCTTGGAATGAGCAGTTCTTC
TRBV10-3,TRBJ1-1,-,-,CAITSAGDTEAFF,TGTGCCATCACCTCGGCCGGGGACACTGAAGCTTTCTTT
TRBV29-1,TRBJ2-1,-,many,CSVERSNYNEQFF,TGCAGCGTTGAGCGGAGTAACTACAATGAGCAGTTCTTC
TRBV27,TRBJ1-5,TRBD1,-,CASRVGQGVGQPQHF,TGTGCCAGCAGGGTTGGACAGGGGGTAGGTCAGCCCCAGCATTTT
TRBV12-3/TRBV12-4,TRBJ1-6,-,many,CASSPAGANYNSPLHF,TGTGCCAGCAGTCCAGCGGGGGCCAACTATAATTCACCCCTCCACTTT
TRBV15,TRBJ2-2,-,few,CATSRDLGGLGTGELFF,TGTGCCACCAGCAGAGATTTGGGGGGGCTGGGCACCGGGGAGCTGTTTTTT
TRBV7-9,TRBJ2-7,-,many,CASSRDTGYEQYF,TGTGCCAGCAGCCGGGATACGGGCTACGAGCAGTACTTC
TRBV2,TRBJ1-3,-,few,CASHRAPSLSGNTIYF,TGTGCCAGCCACAGGGCGCCTAGTTTGTCTGGAAACACCATATATTTT
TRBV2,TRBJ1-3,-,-,CACGDSSGNTIYF,TGTGCCTGTGGAGATTCCTCTGGAAACACCATATATTTT
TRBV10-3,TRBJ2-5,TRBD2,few,CAISEPSSGIGQETQYF,TGTGCCATCAGTGAGCCGTCTAGCGGGATAGGGCAAGAGACCCAGTACTTC
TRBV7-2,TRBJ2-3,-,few,CASSLQGSTPTQYF,TGTGCCAGCAGCTTACAGGGGTCAACACCTACGCAGTATTTT
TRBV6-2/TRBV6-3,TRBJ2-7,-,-,CARGGGLRSYEQYF,TGTGCCAGGGGAGGGGGCCTCCGCTCCTACGAGCAGTACTTC
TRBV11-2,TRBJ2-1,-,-,CASSPGRRNEQFF,TGTGCCAGCAGCCCAGGACGGAGGAATGAGCAGTTCTTC
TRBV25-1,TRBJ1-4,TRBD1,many,CASSDVDRVEKLFF,TGTGCCAGCAGTGACGTCGACAGGGTTGAAAAACTGTTTTTT
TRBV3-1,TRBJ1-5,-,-,CASSQDRVGTQPQHF,TGTGCCAGCAGCCAAGACAGGGTAGGAACTCAGCCCCAGCATTTT
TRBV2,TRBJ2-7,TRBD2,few,CASRPGTSGSRDEQYF,TGTGCCAGCAGGCCTGGGACTAGCGGGAGCCGAGACGAGCAGTACTTC
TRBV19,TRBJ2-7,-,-,CASSKQTSRGYEQYF,TGTGCCAGTAGTAAGCAGACTAGCAGGGGTTACGAGCAGTACTTC
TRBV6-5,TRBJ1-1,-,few,CASSLGLIENTEAFF,TGTGCCAGCAGTTTAGGACTGATCGAGAACACTGAAGCTTTCTTT
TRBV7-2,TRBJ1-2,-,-,CASSLVAVPKGLYGYTF,TGTGCCAGCAGCTTAGTGGCGGTCCCTAAAGGGCTCTATGGCTACACCTTC
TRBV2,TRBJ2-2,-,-,CASNRLLGGELFF,TGTGCCAGCAACCGACTTCTCGGCGGGGAGCTGTTTTTT
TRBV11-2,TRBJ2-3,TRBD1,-,CASSFLPRDRVFTDTQYF,TGTGCCAGCAGCTTCTTGCCCCGGGACAGGGTATTCACAGATACGCAGTATTTT
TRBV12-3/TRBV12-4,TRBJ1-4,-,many,CASSLSPSINEKLFF,TGTGCCAGCAGTTTGTCCCCGTCGATTAATGAAAAACTGTTTTTT
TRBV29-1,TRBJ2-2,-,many,CSVDTGVDTGELFF,TGCAGCGTTGATACGGGGGTTGACACCGGGGAGCTGTTTTTT
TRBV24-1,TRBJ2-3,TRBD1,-,CATSDSGTGGDTQYF,TGTGCCACCAGTGATTCCGGGACAGGGGGAGATACGCAGTATTTT
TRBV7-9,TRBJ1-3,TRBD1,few,CASSMTGDGNTIYF,TGTGCCAGCAGCATGACAGGGGATGGAAACACCATATATTTT
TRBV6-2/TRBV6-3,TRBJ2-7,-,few,CASSYSPGGKSYEQYF,TGTGCCAGCAGTTACTCCCCTGGGGGAAAGTCCTACGAGCAGTACTTC
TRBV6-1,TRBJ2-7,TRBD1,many,CASTPVGTGDRGQYF,TGTGCCAGCACCCCCGTCGGGACAGGGGATCGTGGGCAGTACTTC